This T cell receptor (beta chain) was sequenced for a study of CD8 T cells in ankylosing spondylitis. Study outcomes and limitations: Enrichment of disease-linked clones was reportedly significant in matched ankylosing spondylitis synovial fluid. Certain motif variants had earlier appeared in reactive arthritis synovial fluid and blood.

TCRdb independently ran MiXCR on the 5' RACE reads; one entry per CDR3 protein. The sample shows about 250,000 distinct CDR3 sequences, 24% of them seen only once. CDR1 and CDR2 from the germline V gene are MNHNY and SVGAGI (reference sequence). V lost 6 bases and J lost 1, with 7 bases in between. This CDR3 region has 13 residues. Concerning this clonotype: As yet, its antigen is unknown.

The origin of this receptor is a male donor with ankylosing spondylitis or in good health (not recorded which). The gene calls are TRBV6-6 and TRBJ1-5; D remains unclear. The sequencing sample was made of blood, either unsorted or a sorted T cell fraction (not recorded which). CDR3 in DNA: TGTGCCAGCAGCCCCGGCAGCAATCAGCCCCAGCATTTT. Its protein is CASSPGSNQPQHF.